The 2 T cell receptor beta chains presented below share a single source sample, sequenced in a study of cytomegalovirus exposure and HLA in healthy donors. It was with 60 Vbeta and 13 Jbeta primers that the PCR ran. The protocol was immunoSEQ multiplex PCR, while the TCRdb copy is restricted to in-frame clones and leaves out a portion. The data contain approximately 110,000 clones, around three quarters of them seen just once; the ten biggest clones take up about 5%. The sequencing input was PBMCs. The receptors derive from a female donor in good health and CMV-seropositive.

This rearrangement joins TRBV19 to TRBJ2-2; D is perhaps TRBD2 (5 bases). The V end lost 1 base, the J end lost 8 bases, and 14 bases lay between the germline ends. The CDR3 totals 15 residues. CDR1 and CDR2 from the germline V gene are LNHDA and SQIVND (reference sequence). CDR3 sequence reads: CASSIATTRTGELFF. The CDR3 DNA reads TGTGCCAGTAGTATAGCGACTACCCGAACTGGGGAGCTGTTTTTT.

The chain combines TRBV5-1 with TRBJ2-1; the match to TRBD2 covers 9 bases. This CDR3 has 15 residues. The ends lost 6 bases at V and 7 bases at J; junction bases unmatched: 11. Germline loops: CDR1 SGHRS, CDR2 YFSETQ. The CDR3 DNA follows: TGCGCCAGCACCCGTAGCGGGAGTTCTTCAAATGAGCAGTTCTTC. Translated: CASTRSGSSSNEQFF.